The rows below give T cell receptor beta chains drawn from one sample of a study of graft-versus-host responses after intestinal transplantation. Their specific antigens are unknown. Profiled with immunoSEQ multiplex PCR; TCRdb holds only in-frame clones, not every one. Here the sample spans approximately 85,000 clones, approximately 92% being singletons. Sequenced here: unstimulated CD8+ T cells sorted from spleen or lymph node cells, sampled before transplant. The receptor source for this set is a human donor who was the organ donor for an intestinal transplant. Both conserved end residues are part of each CDR3. D genes are given only for firm matches. Some rows mark clone size as missing; the rest say once, few, many or name a class of expanded clone.

TRBV29-1	.	.	TRBJ1-1	TGCAGCGTTCTACAGGAGAACACTGAAGTTTTCTTT	CSVLQENTEVFF
TRBV11-2	.	.	TRBJ2-7	TGTGCCAGCAGCTTCGGGGGTCCCTACGAGCAGTACTTC	CASSFGGPYEQYF
TRBV27	.	TRBD1	TRBJ2-7	TGTGCCAGCAACCCGACAGGGGGCTACGAGCAGTACTTC	CASNPTGGYEQYF
TRBV27	.	.	TRBJ2-5	TGTGCCACTCGAGGGGGTGCTGGGACCCAGTACTTC	CATRGGAGTQYF
TRBV11-2	once	.	TRBJ1-1	TGTGCCAGCAGCCTTTACAGGGCCATGAACACTGAAGCTTTCTTT	CASSLYRAMNTEAFF
TRBV15	.	.	TRBJ1-1	TGTGCCACCAGCAAGCTTGGGTTTCAGGGAAGCACTGAAGCTTTCTTT	CATSKLGFQGSTEAFF
TRBV6-6	.	TRBD1	TRBJ2-5	TGTGCCAGCAGAGACAGGGGTCAAGAGACCCAGTACTTC	CASRDRGQETQYF
TRBV19	.	.	TRBJ2-3	TGTGCCAGTAGTATGGGTGGGCTAGATACGCAGTATTTT	CASSMGGLDTQYF
TRBV27	.	.	TRBJ2-2	TGTGCCAGCAGTTTCTTCTCCGGGGAGCTGTTTTTT	CASSFFSGELFF
TRBV7-3	.	.	TRBJ2-2	TGTGCCAGCAGCTCCCAGGGCGGGGAGCTGTTTTTT	CASSSQGGELFF
TRBV19	.	TRBD2	TRBJ2-3	TGTGCCAGTCCTCAGCGGGAGCTTGCAGATACGCAGTATTTT	CASPQRELADTQYF
TRBV9	.	.	TRBJ1-2	TGTGCCAGCAGCCCTCGGAAGGGGCGAGGCTATGGCTACACCTTC	CASSPRKGRGYGYTF
TRBV5-1	once	.	TRBJ1-3	TGCGCCAGCAGCTTGTCGGGTTCCCGCTCTGGAAACACCATATATTTT	CASSLSGSRSGNTIYF
TRBV19	once	TRBD2	TRBJ2-1	TGTGCCAGTAGTCCAGGACTAGCGGAGAAGTTCTTC	CASSPGLAEKFF
TRBV4-3	.	.	TRBJ2-1	TGCGCCAGCAGCCAACTTCTACCCGCAGGGGATGAGCAGTTCTTC	CASSQLLPAGDEQFF
TRBV7-9	.	TRBD2	TRBJ2-2	TGTGCCAGCAGCCCTGGGACTAGCGGGAGTTACGCGAACACCGGGGAGCTGTTTTTT	CASSPGTSGSYANTGELFF
TRBV19	.	TRBD2	TRBJ2-3	TGTGCCAGTATCAGCGGGAGGAGCACAGATACGCAGTATTTT	CASISGRSTDTQYF
TRBV4-1	.	TRBD2	TRBJ2-1	TGCGCCACCCGTCGTACTAGCGGGACCACTTTAGCCTGGAATGAGCAGTTCTTC	CATRRTSGTTLAWNEQFF
TRBV29-1	.	.	TRBJ1-5	TGCAGCGTCAGGGGTTTTAGCAATCAGCCCCAGCATTTT	CSVRGFSNQPQHF
TRBV2	.	TRBD1	TRBJ1-5	TGTGCCAGCAGCCCCGAGACAGGGGGCGATCAGCCCCAGCATTTT	CASSPETGGDQPQHF
TRBV6-5	.	.	TRBJ2-1	TGTGCCAGCAGTTACCAGGGAAACTCCTACAATGAGCAGTTCTTC	CASSYQGNSYNEQFF
TRBV4-3	.	TRBD2	TRBJ2-2	TGCGCCAGCAGCCATCACCTCAAGGGGACTAGTAACACCGGGGAGCTGTTTTTT	CASSHHLKGTSNTGELFF
TRBV27	.	TRBD1	TRBJ2-5	TGTGCCAGCAGACGTGGGACCGGACAGGGGTGGGAGACCCAGTACTTC	CASRRGTGQGWETQYF
TRBV5-6	once	TRBD2	TRBJ2-3	TGTGCCAGCAGCTTTAGCGGGAGCACAGATACGCAGTATTTT	CASSFSGSTDTQYF
TRBV5-4	.	TRBD1	TRBJ1-2	TGTGCCAGCAGCCATATTGCGACAGGGGGCTCGTATGGCTACACCTTC	CASSHIATGGSYGYTF
TRBV7-2	.	TRBD1	TRBJ1-2	TGTGCCAGCAGCGGACAGGGGCTTATGAGGGGCTACACCTTC	CASSGQGLMRGYTF
TRBV15	.	.	TRBJ1-5	TGTGCCACCCTTTTACGGGATGGAAGCAATCAGCCCCAGCATTTT	CATLLRDGSNQPQHF
TRBV19	.	TRBD1	TRBJ1-1	TGTGCCAGTAGGACCCGGGACAGGTTGAACACTGAAGCTTTCTTT	CASRTRDRLNTEAFF
TRBV4-3	.	TRBD2	TRBJ2-3	TGCGCCAGCAGCCAACGGACTAGTCAGGTGGATACGCAGTATTTT	CASSQRTSQVDTQYF
TRBV29-1	.	.	TRBJ2-4	TGCAGCGTTGGGGAGGGGGTCAGGGAAAACATTCAGTACTTC	CSVGEGVRENIQYF
TRBV5-4	.	TRBD2	TRBJ2-3	TGTGCCAGCAGCGACCTAGTGGGCGGGGGGGCTGGAGATACGCAGTATTTT	CASSDLVGGGAGDTQYF
TRBV7-3	.	TRBD2	TRBJ2-7	TGTGCCAGCAGCGCGGGACTAGCGGGGGCCCACGAGCAGTACTTC	CASSAGLAGAHEQYF
TRBV7-7	once	.	TRBJ2-1	TGTGCTAGCAGCTCCATTGGGCCTCATGAGCAGTTCTTC	CASSSIGPHEQFF
TRBV10-3	.	.	TRBJ2-1	TGTGCCATCAGTGAGTTGAGGTCGAGTGAGCAGTTCTTC	CAISELRSSEQFF
TRBV5-1	.	TRBD2	TRBJ2-3	TGCGCCAGCAGCGAAATCATGGCGGGGGGGCCGCCAGATACGCAGTATTTT	CASSEIMAGGPPDTQYF
TRBV6-5	.	.	TRBJ2-3	TGTGCCAGCAGTTACATGGGACAAGGCACAGATACGCAGTATTTT	CASSYMGQGTDTQYF
TRBV16	once	TRBD2	TRBJ2-6	TGTGCCAGCAGCCCCTTCCCTAGCGGGAGCTCTGGGGCCAACGTCCTGACTTTC	CASSPFPSGSSGANVLTF